Given below is one TCR beta chain in context. With 6 bases removed from V and 6 bases from J, the gap between germline ends came to 15 bases. The CDR3 has 14 amino acids. Per germline, CDR1 SNHLY and CDR2 FYNNEI. Clones were sequenced by immunoSEQ multiplex PCR, and TCRdb holds only the in-frame ones, with some missing. The sample holds around 500,000 clones, around four fifths seen once. The sample comes from a study of shared clonotypes between healthy human individuals. The sample comprised PBMCs. The sequence came from a woman between 35 and 50 years old in good health. Some clones in this sample may be carry-over from other donors' samples. V gene TRBV2 combines with J gene TRBJ2-1, with D maybe TRBD2 (6 bases). The DNA for the CDR3 is TGTGCCAGCAGGAGACTAGGGGAGTTCAATGAGCAGTTCTTC. Encoded protein: CASRRLGEFNEQFF.